This TCR beta chain was profiled in a study of blood T cell repertoires in COVID-19. The CDR3 covers 12 residues. Per the germline V gene, CDR1 is GTSNPN and CDR2 is SVGIG (reference sequence). The V gene lost 2 bases and the J gene lost 10 bases, with 11 bases spanning the gap. TCRdb keeps only in-frame clones here, not all; method: immunoSEQ multiplex PCR. The sample carries some 21,000 clones, roughly four fifths recorded once. Source material: peripheral blood. The rearrangement links TRBV30 to TRBJ1-4; D may be TRBD1 (5 bases). The TCR sequence derives from a human donor in a cohort sampled during active COVID-19. DNA for the CDR3: TGTGCCTGGAGTTCCGCAGGGTCAAAACTGTTTTTT. Translating it yields CAWSSAGSKLFF.